The clone carrying this TCR beta chain has just a few counts. The antigen remains unidentified. Stable disease denoted Graves' hyperthyroidism without ophthalmopathy progression within 18 months. In making diagnoses, clinical symptoms, serum thyroxine and TRAb, thyroid ultrasound and orbital computed tomography were all used. V was cut by 0 bases and J by 5 bases, with 17 bases left in between. The CDR3 covers 17 residues. The germline CDR1 and CDR2 sequences are PRHDT and FYEKMQ (reference sequence). The data belong to a study of T cells in Graves' hyperthyroidism and ophthalmopathy. Amplified TCR beta CDR3 regions derived from RNA transcripts. TCR CDR3 regions were first amplified by RT-PCR with HTBI primers. TCRdb independently ran MiXCR on the multiplex PCR reads; one entry per CDR3 protein. Of about 620,000 distinct CDR3 sequences in the sample, 15% to 20% were seen once. Study-level findings and limits: Blood held most thyroid clonotypes expanded above 0.001 frequency.

The receptor was isolated from a woman in her twenties or thirties with Graves' hyperthyroidism. Input material: blood. The chain joins TRBV13 to TRBJ1-5; maybe TRBD1 (6 bases). The DNA for the CDR3 is TGTGCCAGCAGCTTAGGTGGGGGCAGAAGGGCCTATCAGCCCCAGCATTTT. It specifies CASSLGGGRRAYQPQHF.